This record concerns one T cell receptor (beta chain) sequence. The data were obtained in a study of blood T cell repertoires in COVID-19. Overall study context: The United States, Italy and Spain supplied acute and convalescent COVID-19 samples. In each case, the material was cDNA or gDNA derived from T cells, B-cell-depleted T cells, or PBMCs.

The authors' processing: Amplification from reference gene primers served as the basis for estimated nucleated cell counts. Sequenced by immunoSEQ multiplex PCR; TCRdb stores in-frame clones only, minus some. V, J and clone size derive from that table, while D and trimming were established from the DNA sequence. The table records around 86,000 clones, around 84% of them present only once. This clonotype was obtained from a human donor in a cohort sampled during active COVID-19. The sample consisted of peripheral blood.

CDR3 in amino acids: CASSQDEGQFYEQYF. In nucleotides, the CDR3 is TGCGCCAGCAGCCAAGATGAGGGACAATTTTACGAGCAGTACTTC. The rearrangement links TRBV4-1 to TRBJ2-7; D perhaps matches TRBD1 (6 bases). Trimming left V 0 bases short and J 4 bases short, with 13 bases between. This CDR3 comprises 15 residues. CDR1 and CDR2 from the germline V gene are MGHRA and YSYEKL.